This T cell receptor (beta chain) is from a study of Graves' ophthalmopathy and Graves' hyperthyroidism. This clonotype has a count of ten or more. The authors amplified TCR beta CDR3 regions from RNA transcripts. HTBI primers primed a first-round RT-PCR, and a second-round multiplex PCR followed. TCRdb re-called the multiplex PCR reads through MiXCR, storing one row per CDR3 protein. In the table there are 350,000 to 400,000 distinct CDR3 sequences, about a sixth of which are singletons. 8.5 to 10 ml of fresh blood yielded the PBMCs by density gradient. The CDR3 sequence is 11 residues long. Per germline, CDR1 MGHDK and CDR2 SYGVNS. Germline trimming cut 6 bases from V and 7 bases from J; bases unmatched to any gene: 2.

This clonotype originated in a young woman with Graves' ophthalmopathy. The chain employs TRBV25-1 and TRBJ1-1, with 7 bases fitting TRBD1. The sequenced sample consisted of peripheral blood. CDR3 residues: CASSRGIEAFF. CDR3 nucleotides: TGTGCCAGCAGCAGGGGGATTGAAGCTTTCTTT.